This T cell receptor beta chain emerged from a study of chemoradiotherapy in HPV16-positive cancers. Details on this clone: Its specificity is not known.

The method was immunoSEQ multiplex PCR; TCRdb's version includes in-frame clones alone and lacks a portion of them. The data show about a thousand clones, about nine tenths seen once. Over chemoradiotherapy, repertoires were sampled more than once. Overall study results and limits: The functional HPV-specific definition rests on just a couple of HPV16-positive patients.

Germline V gene data show CDR1 as DFQATT and CDR2 as SNEGSKA (reference sequence). The ends were cut back, 6 bases at V and 4 bases at J, with 9 bases in the middle. The CDR3 runs to 11 residues. The genes are TRBV20-1 and TRBJ1-2, with D uncertain. This specimen consisted of tumor tissue, obtained from a patient who underwent chemoradiotherapy. This receptor was taken from a human donor with HPV-associated anogenital cancer. CDR3 coding DNA: TGCAGTGCCACGGGGTCCTATGGCTACACCTTC. This translates into CSATGSYGYTF.